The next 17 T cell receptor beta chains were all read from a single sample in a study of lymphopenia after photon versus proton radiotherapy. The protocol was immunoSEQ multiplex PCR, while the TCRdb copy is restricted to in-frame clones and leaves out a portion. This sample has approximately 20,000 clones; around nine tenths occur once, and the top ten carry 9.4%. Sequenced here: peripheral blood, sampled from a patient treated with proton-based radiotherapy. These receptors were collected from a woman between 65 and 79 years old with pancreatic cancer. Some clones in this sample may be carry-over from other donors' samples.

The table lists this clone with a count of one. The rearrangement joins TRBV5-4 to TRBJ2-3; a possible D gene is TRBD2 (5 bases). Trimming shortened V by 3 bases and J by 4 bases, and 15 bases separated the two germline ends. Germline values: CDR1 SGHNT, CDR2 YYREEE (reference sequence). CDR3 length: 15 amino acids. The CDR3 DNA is TGTGCCAGCAGCTCCGTGGGGAGCCCCGCAGATACGCAGTATTTT. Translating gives CASSSVGSPADTQYF.

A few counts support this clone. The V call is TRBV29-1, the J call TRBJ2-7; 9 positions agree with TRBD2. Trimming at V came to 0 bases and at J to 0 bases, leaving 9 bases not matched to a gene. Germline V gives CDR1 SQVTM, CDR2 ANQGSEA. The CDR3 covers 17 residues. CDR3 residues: CSVEDRMTSGSSYEQYF. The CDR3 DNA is TGCAGCGTTGAAGATCGCATGACTAGCGGTTCCTCCTACGAGCAGTACTTC.

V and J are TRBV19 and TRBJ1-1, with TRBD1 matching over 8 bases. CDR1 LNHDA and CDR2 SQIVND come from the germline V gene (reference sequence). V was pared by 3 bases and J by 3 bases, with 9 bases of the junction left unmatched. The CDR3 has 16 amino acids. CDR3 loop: CASSIGAQGAYTEAFF. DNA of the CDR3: TGTGCCAGTAGTATCGGGGCCCAGGGGGCGTACACTGAAGCTTTCTTT.

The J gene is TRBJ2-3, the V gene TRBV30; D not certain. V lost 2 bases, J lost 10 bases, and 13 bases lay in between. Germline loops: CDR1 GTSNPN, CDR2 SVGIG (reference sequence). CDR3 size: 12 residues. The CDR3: CAWSPSPPPQYF. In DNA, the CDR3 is TGTGCCTGGAGTCCAAGCCCTCCCCCGCAGTATTTT.

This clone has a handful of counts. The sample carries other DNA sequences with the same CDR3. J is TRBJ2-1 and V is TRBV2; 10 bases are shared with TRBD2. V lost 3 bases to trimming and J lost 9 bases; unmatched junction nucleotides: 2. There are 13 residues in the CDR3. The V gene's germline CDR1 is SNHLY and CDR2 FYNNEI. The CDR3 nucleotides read TGTGCCAGCAGTGAGGGACTAGCGAGTGAGCAGTTCTTC. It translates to CASSEGLASEQFF.

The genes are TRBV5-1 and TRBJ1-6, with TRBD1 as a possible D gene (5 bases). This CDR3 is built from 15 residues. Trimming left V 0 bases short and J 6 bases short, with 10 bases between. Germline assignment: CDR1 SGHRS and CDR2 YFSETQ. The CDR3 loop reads CASSLGQGGNSPLHF. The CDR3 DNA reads TGCGCCAGCAGCTTGGGCCAGGGCGGTAATTCACCCCTCCACTTT.

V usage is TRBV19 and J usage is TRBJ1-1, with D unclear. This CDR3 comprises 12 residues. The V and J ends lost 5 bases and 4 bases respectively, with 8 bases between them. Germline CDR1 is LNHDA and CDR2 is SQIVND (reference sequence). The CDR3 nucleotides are TGTGCCAGTAGTTCACTCGTCACTGAAGCTTTCTTT. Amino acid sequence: CASSSLVTEAFF.

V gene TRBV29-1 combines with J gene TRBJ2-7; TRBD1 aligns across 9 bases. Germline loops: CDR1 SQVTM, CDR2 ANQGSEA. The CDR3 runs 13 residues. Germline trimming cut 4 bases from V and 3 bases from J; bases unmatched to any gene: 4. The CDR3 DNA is TGCAGCGTTGGTGGACAGGGGAGCTACGAGCAGTACTTC. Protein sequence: CSVGGQGSYEQYF.

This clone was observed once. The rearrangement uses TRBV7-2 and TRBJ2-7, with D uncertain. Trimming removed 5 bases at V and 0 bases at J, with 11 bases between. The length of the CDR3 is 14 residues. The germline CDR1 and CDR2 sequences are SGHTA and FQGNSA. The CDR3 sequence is CASSPGPNSYEQYF. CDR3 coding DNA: TGTGCCAGCAGCCCCGGACCGAACTCCTACGAGCAGTACTTC.

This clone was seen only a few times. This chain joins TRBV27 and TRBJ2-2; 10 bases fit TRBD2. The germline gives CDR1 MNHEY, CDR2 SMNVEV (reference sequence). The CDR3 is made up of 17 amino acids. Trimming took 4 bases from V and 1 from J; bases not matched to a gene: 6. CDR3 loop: CASSSYRTSGNTGELFF. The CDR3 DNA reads TGTGCCAGCAGTTCCTACCGGACTAGCGGGAACACCGGGGAGCTGTTTTTT.

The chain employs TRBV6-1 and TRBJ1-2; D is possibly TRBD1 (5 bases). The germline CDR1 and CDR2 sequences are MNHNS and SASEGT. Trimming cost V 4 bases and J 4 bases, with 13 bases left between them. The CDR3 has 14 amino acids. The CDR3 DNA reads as TGTGCCAGCAGTGGCATCGAAGGGGCCTATGGCTACACCTTC. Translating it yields CASSGIEGAYGYTF.

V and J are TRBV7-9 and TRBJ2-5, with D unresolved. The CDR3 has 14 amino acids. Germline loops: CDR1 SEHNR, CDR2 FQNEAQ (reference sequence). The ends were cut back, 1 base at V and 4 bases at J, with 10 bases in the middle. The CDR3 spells CASSLDGDGETQYF. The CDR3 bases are TGTGCCAGCAGCTTAGACGGAGACGGAGAGACCCAGTACTTC.

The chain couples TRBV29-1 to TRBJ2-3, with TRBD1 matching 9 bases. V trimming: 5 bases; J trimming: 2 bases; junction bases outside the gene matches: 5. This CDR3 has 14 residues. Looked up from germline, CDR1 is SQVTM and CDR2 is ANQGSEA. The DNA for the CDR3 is TGCAGCGTTAACAGGGGGCCGTCCACAGATACGCAGTATTTT. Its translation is CSVNRGPSTDTQYF.

CDR3 sequence reads: CASSLTAGGPQETQYF. For the CDR3, the DNA is TGTGCCAGCAGTTTAACAGCGGGAGGGCCTCAAGAGACCCAGTACTTC. The chain joins TRBV28 to TRBJ2-5; TRBD2 agrees at 10 bases. J lost 2 bases, V lost 2 bases, and 5 bases had no gene match. CDR1 and CDR2 (germline): MDHEN, SYDVKM. The CDR3 extends over 16 amino acids.

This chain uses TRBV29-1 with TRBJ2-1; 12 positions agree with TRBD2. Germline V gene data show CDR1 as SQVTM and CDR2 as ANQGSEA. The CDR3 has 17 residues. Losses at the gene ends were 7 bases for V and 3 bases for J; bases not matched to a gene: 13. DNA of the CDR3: TGCAGCGCCCTAGTGGCTAGCGGGAGGGCCAGCTACAATGAGCAGTTCTTC. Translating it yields CSALVASGRASYNEQFF.

CDR3 loop: CASSRTGGDNQPQHF. The DNA for the CDR3 is TGTGCCAGCAGCCGGACAGGGGGCGATAATCAGCCCCAGCATTTT. The V call is TRBV7-2, the J call TRBJ1-5; the match to TRBD1 covers 11 bases. V dropped 5 bases and J dropped 4; count of bases not matched to a gene: 4. This CDR3 is built from 15 residues. Germline V CDR1 and CDR2: SGHTA, FQGNSA.

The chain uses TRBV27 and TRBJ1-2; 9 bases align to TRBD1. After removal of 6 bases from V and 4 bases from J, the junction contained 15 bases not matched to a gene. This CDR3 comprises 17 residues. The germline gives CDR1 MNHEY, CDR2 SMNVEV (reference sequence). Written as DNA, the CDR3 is TGTGCCAGCAGCCTAGCATCGCCGGGACAGGGCACCTATGGCTACACCTTC. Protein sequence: CASSLASPGQGTYGYTF.